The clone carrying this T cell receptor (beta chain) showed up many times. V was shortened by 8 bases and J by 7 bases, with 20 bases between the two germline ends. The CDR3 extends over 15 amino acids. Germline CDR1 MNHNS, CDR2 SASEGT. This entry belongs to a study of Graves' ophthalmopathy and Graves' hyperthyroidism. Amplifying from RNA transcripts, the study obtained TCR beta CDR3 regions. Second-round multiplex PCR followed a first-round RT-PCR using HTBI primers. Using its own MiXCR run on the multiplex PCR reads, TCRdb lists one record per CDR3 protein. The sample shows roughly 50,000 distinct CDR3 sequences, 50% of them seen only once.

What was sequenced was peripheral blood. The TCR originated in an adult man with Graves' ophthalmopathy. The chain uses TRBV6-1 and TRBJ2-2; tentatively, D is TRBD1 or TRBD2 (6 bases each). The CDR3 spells CASQVLRGANGELFF. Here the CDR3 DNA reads TGTGCCAGCCAGGTGCTTAGGGGGGCCAACGGGGAGCTGTTTTTT.